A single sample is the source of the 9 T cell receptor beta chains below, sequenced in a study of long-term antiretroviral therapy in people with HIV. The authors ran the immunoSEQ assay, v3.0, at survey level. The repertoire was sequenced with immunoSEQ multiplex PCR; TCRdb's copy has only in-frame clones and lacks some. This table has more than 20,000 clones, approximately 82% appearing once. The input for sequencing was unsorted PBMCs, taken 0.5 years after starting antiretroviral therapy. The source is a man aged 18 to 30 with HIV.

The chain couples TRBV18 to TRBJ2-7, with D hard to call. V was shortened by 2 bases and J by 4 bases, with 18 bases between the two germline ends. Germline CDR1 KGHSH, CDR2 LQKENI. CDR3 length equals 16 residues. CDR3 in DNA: TGTGCCAGCTCACCAACTAAGGGCCACTCTCCATACGAGCAGTACTTC. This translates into CASSPTKGHSPYEQYF. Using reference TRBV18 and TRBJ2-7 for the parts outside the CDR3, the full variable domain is NAGVMQNPRHLVRRRGQEARLRCSPMKGHSHVYWYRQLPEEGLKFMVYLQKENIIDESGMPKERFSAEFPKEGPSILRIQQVVRGDSAAYFCASSPTKGHSPYEQYFGPGTRLTVT.

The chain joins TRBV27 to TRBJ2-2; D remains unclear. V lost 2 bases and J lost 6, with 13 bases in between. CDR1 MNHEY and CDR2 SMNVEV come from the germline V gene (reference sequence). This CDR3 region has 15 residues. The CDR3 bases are TGTGCCAGCAGTTTAGCCGGGCATGTCTCCGGGGAGCTGTTTTTT. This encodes CASSLAGHVSGELFF.

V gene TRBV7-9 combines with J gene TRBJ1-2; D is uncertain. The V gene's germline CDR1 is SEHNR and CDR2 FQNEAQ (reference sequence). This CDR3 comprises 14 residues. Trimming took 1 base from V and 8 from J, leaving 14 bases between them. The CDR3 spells CASSLGWRVRGYTF. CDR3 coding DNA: TGTGCCAGCAGCTTAGGCTGGAGAGTACGGGGCTACACCTTC. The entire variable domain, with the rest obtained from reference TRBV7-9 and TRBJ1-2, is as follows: DTGVSQNPRHKITKRGQNVTFRCDPISEHNRLYWYRQTLGQGPEFLTYFQNEAQLEKSRLLSDRFSAERPKGSFSTLEIQRTEQGDSAMYLCASSLGWRVRGYTFGSGTRLTVV.

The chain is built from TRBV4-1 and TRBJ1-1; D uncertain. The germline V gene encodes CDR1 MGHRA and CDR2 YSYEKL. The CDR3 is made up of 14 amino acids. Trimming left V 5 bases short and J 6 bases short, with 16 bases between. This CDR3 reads CASSYVHGGAEAFF. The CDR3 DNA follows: TGCGCCAGCAGCTACGTCCATGGTGGGGCTGAAGCTTTCTTT.

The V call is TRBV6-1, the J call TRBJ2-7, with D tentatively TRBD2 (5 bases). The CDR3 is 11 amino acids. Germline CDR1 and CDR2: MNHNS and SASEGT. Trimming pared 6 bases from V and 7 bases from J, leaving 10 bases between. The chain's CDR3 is CASSLLDEQYF. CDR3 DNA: TGTGCCAGCAGCCTACTAGATGAGCAGTACTTC.

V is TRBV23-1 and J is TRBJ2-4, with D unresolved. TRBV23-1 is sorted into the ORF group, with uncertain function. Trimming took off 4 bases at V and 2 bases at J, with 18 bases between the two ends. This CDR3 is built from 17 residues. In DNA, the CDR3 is TGCGCCAGCAGTCTCACTGGGGTGGGGTCCACCAAAAACATTCAGTACTTC. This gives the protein CASSLTGVGSTKNIQYF.

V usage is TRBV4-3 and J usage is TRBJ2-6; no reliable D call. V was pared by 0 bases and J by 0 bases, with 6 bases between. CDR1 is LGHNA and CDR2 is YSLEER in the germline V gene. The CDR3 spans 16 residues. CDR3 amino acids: CASSQELRSGANVLTF. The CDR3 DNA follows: TGCGCCAGCAGCCAAGAACTCCGCTCTGGGGCCAACGTCCTGACTTTC.

The CDR3 region has the DNA TGCAGCGTTGACGCGGAGCGACTAGCCTTTCGGAATGAGCAGTTCTTC. Amino acid sequence: CSVDAERLAFRNEQFF. The chain has TRBV29-1 and TRBJ2-1, with 7 bases identical to TRBD2. The CDR3 totals 16 residues. V was clipped by 3 bases and J by 7 bases; unmatched bases: 15. Germline CDR1 SQVTM, CDR2 ANQGSEA.

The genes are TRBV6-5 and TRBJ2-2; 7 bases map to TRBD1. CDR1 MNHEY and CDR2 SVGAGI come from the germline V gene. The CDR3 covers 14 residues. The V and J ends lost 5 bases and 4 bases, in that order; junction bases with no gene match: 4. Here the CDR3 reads CASSPDRATGELFF. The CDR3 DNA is TGTGCCAGCAGTCCCGACAGGGCCACCGGGGAGCTGTTTTTT.